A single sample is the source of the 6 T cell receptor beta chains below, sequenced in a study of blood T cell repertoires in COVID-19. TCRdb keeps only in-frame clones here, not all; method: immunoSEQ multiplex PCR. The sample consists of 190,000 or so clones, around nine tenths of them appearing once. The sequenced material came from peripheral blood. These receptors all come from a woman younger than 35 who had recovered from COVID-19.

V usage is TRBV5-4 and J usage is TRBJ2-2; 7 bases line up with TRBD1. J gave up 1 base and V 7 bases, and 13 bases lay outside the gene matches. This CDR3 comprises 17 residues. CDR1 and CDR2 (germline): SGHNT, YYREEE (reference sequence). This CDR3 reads CASGVATGVRNTGELFF. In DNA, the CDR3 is TGTGCCAGCGGCGTGGCTACAGGGGTTAGGAACACCGGGGAGCTGTTTTTT.

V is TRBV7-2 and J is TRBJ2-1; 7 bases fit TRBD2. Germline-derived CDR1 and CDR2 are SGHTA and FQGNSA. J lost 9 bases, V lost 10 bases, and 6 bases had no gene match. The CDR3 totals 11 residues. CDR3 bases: TGTGCCACCCTTCTAGCGGCTGAGCAGTTCTTC. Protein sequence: CATLLAAEQFF.

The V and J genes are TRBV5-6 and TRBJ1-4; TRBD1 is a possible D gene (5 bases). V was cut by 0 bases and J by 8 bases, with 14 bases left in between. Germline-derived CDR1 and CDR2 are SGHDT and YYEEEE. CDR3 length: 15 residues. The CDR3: CASSLDGGKGEKLFF. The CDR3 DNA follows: TGTGCCAGCAGCTTGGACGGGGGAAAGGGGGAAAAACTGTTTTTT.

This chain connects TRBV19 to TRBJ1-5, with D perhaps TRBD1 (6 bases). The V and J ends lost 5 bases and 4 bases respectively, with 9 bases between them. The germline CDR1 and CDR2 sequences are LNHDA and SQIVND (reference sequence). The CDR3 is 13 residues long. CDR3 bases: TGTGCCAGTAGTCCTACAGGGAATCAGCCCCAGCATTTT. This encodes CASSPTGNQPQHF.

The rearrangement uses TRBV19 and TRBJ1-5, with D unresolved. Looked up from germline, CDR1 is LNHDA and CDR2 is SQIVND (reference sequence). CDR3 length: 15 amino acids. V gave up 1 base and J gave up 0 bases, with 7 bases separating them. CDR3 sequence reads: CASSIGGNSNQPQHF. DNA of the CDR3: TGTGCCAGTAGTATAGGCGGGAATAGCAATCAGCCCCAGCATTTT.

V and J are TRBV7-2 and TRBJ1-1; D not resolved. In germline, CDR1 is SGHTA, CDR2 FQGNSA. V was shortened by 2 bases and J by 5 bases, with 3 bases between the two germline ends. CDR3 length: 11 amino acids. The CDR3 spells CASSLLTEAFF. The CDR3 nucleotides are TGTGCCAGCAGCTTACTAACTGAAGCTTTCTTT. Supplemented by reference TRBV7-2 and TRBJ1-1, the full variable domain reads GAGVSQSPSNKVTEKGKDVELRCDPISGHTALYWYRQSLGQGLEFLIYFQGNSAPDKSGLPSDRFSAERTGGSVSTLTIQRTQQEDSAVYLCASSLLTEAFFGQGTRLTVV.